The 19 T cell receptor beta chains below were found in one sample sequenced in a study of blood T cell repertoires in COVID-19. Sequencing used immunoSEQ multiplex PCR; TCRdb keeps in-frame clones, though not all of them. The data hold around 220,000 clones, with roughly 87% observed a single time. The sample was PBMCs or T cells enriched from blood (not recorded which). These receptors originate from a woman aged 30 to 39 with acute COVID-19.

The count of this clone is one. The chain carries TRBV13 and TRBJ1-2; D remains unclear. The germline gives CDR1 PRHDT, CDR2 FYEKMQ (reference sequence). The V end lost 5 bases, the J end lost 6 bases, and 19 bases lay between the germline ends. The CDR3 has 15 amino acids. In DNA form, the CDR3 reads TGTGCCAGCAGCCTAGCCCTGGGCTGGGTTCATGGCTACACCTTC. Amino acids: CASSLALGWVHGYTF.

This rearrangement joins TRBV12-5 to TRBJ2-7; TRBD2 is a possible D gene (5 bases). Germline-derived CDR1 and CDR2 are LGHNT and FRNRAP. Trimming shortened V by 3 bases and J by 3 bases, and 18 bases separated the two germline ends. The CDR3 runs 16 residues. CDR3 in DNA: TGTGCTAGTGGTTTTTTTGTCGGGATCGGGAACTACGAGCAGTACTTC. This encodes CASGFFVGIGNYEQYF.

The V call is TRBV6-5, the J call TRBJ2-1; a weak D match, TRBD1 (6 bases). Trimming cost V 6 bases and J 2 bases, with 11 bases left between them. Germline CDR1 MNHEY, CDR2 SVGAGI. The CDR3 covers 14 residues. CDR3 coding DNA: TGTGCCAGCAGCGGACAGAAGACCTACAATGAGCAGTTCTTC. Protein: CASSGQKTYNEQFF.

The chain joins TRBV24-1 to TRBJ1-2, with TRBD1 matching over 8 bases. The germline gives CDR1 KGHDR, CDR2 SFDVKD. The trim removed 3 bases at V and 8 bases at J, leaving 7 bases unmatched. This CDR3 comprises 14 residues. The CDR3 loop reads CATSDGQGRTGYTF. The CDR3 DNA sequence: TGTGCCACCAGTGATGGACAGGGCAGGACGGGCTACACCTTC.

The CDR3 coding sequence is TGTGCCAGCAGCCCCGCGAGCGGGGGGTTCACAGATACGCAGTATTTT. This sequence encodes CASSPASGGFTDTQYF. V usage is TRBV9 and J usage is TRBJ2-3, with 9 bases identical to TRBD2. CDR3 length: 16 residues. Trimming took 4 bases from V and 2 from J; bases not matched to a gene: 8. Germline V gene sequence: CDR1 SGDLS, CDR2 YYNGEE.

The chain is built from TRBV15 and TRBJ2-1, with D perhaps TRBD2 (6 bases). Trimming stripped 5 bases from V and 2 bases from J, with 13 bases between. Germline loops: CDR1 LNHNV, CDR2 YYDKDF (reference sequence). CDR3 length: 15 amino acids. Here the CDR3 DNA reads TGTGCCACCAGCCGCCGGCGGGACCCCTACAATGAGCAGTTCTTC. Protein: CATSRRRDPYNEQFF.

This clone has just a few counts. J is TRBJ2-7 and V is TRBV2; D gene uncertain. Germline CDR1 and CDR2: SNHLY and FYNNEI. Trimming left V 8 bases short and J 6 bases short, with 20 bases between. CDR3 length equals 14 residues. CDR3 coding DNA: TGTGCCAGCGCCTCAAAAGGTTGGGCTACCGAGCAGTACTTC. Protein product: CASASKGWATEQYF.

The rearrangement uses TRBV9 and TRBJ2-7; 8 bases map to TRBD1. Per germline, CDR1 SGDLS and CDR2 YYNGEE. This CDR3 is built from 13 residues. V lost 4 bases to trimming and J lost 3 bases; unmatched junction nucleotides: 3. CDR3 coding DNA: TGTGCCAGCAGCCAGGACAGGGACTACGAGCAGTACTTC. Translating it yields CASSQDRDYEQYF.

V and J are TRBV6-5 and TRBJ2-7; tentatively, D is TRBD2 (5 bases). V lost 2 bases and J 1 base, leaving 12 bases between the germline ends. This CDR3 region has 15 residues. Germline assignment: CDR1 MNHEY and CDR2 SVGAGI. CDR3 sequence (DNA): TGTGCCAGCAGTTACCGACGTTGGGAGTCCTACGAGCAGTACTTC. The encoded protein is CASSYRRWESYEQYF.

The CDR3: CATRDKGGYTF. The CDR3, as DNA: TGTGCCACCCGGGACAAGGGAGGCTACACCTTC. The chain uses TRBV10-3 and TRBJ1-2, with D possibly being TRBD1 (6 bases). This CDR3 contains 11 residues. CDR1 is ENHRY, CDR2 SYGVKD, per germline. V was shortened by 10 bases and J by 8 bases, with 14 bases between the two germline ends.

This chain connects TRBV19 to TRBJ2-5, with 9 bases aligning to TRBD1. CDR1 is LNHDA, CDR2 SQIVND, per germline (reference sequence). The CDR3 contains 14 residues. The V and J ends lost 4 bases and 5 bases, in that order; junction bases with no gene match: 5. This chain's CDR3 is CASSNRQGGETQYF. The DNA of the CDR3 is TGTGCCAGTAGTAATCGACAGGGGGGTGAGACCCAGTACTTC.

This clone was detected only a few times. V gene TRBV11-3 combines with J gene TRBJ2-3; D is perhaps TRBD2 (7 bases). Germline assignment: CDR1 SGHNT and CDR2 YENEEA. The CDR3 length is 18 residues. Between the trimmed V and J ends, which lost 1 base and 4 bases, there was a span of 21 bases. CDR3 sequence reads: CASSLGPLGGARSDTQYF. In DNA, the CDR3 is TGTGCCAGCAGCTTAGGCCCCCTAGGGGGGGCGCGATCAGATACGCAGTATTTT.

This clone was found a few times. The rearrangement links TRBV28 to TRBJ1-2, with D perhaps TRBD1 (5 bases). Trimming removed 6 bases from V and 4 bases from J, with 12 bases in between. Per germline, CDR1 MDHEN and CDR2 SYDVKM. CDR3 length: 13 amino acids. The CDR3 spells CASRKTGVYGYTF. The CDR3 DNA reads as TGTGCCAGCAGAAAAACAGGAGTCTATGGCTACACCTTC.

The chain joins TRBV29-1 to TRBJ1-1; 11 positions agree with TRBD1. The trim removed 4 bases at V and 3 bases at J, leaving 1 base unmatched. Germline CDR1 SQVTM, CDR2 ANQGSEA. The CDR3 extends over 13 amino acids. CDR3 sequence reads: CSVGDRGYTEAFF. Here the CDR3 DNA reads TGCAGCGTTGGGGACAGGGGGTACACTGAAGCTTTCTTT. Variable domain in full (rest from reference TRBV29-1 and TRBJ1-1): SAVISQKPSRDICQRGTSLTIQCQVDSQVTMMFWYRQQPGQSLTLIATANQGSEATYESGFVIDKFPISRPNLTFSTLTVSNMSPEDSSIYLCSVGDRGYTEAFFGQGTRLTVV.

The J gene is TRBJ1-5, the V gene TRBV5-1; the D is unclear. Trimming cost V 3 bases and J 0 bases, with 16 bases left between them. This CDR3 comprises 17 residues. From germline, CDR1 is SGHRS and CDR2 YFSETQ. The DNA of the CDR3 is TGCGCCAGCAGCTCCACCGAGGTTTTCGGTAGCAATCAGCCCCAGCATTTT. This translates into CASSSTEVFGSNQPQHF.

V and J are TRBV24-1 and TRBJ1-6; TRBD1 matches 8 bases. The V segment lost 6 bases and the J segment 6 bases; nucleotides outside the gene matches: 3. This CDR3 has 14 amino acids. Germline assignment: CDR1 KGHDR and CDR2 SFDVKD. The CDR3 sequence is CATSRGQVNSPLHF. In DNA form, the CDR3 reads TGTGCCACCAGTAGGGGACAGGTTAATTCACCCCTCCACTTT.

The genes are TRBV11-2 and TRBJ2-3; D possibly corresponds to TRBD2 (6 bases). This CDR3 is 14 amino acids long. CDR1 is SGHAT and CDR2 is FQNNGV in the germline V gene. V shed 5 bases and J shed 6 bases, with 15 bases lying between them. CDR3 in DNA: TGTGCCAGCAGCCCGGGACTTCCGCAGGATACGCAGTATTTT. Translating gives CASSPGLPQDTQYF.

This clone appeared a few times. The rearrangement uses TRBV5-1 and TRBJ1-2; TRBD1 matches 8 bases. V gave up 0 bases and J gave up 7 bases; unmatched junction bases: 2. The germline V gene has CDR1 SGHRS and CDR2 YFSETQ. This CDR3 contains 13 residues. The CDR3, as DNA: TGCGCCAGCAGCTTGGACAGGGGGACTGGCTACACCTTC. Its translation is CASSLDRGTGYTF.

The table lists this clone with many counts. This chain connects TRBV6-1 to TRBJ1-5; TRBD1 is a possible D gene (6 bases). From germline, CDR1 is MNHNS and CDR2 SASEGT. This CDR3 spans 16 amino acids. V shed 2 bases and J shed 4 bases, with 15 bases lying between them. The CDR3: CASSEWAGALNQPQHF. CDR3 DNA sequence: TGTGCCAGCAGTGAATGGGCAGGGGCCCTTAATCAGCCCCAGCATTTT.